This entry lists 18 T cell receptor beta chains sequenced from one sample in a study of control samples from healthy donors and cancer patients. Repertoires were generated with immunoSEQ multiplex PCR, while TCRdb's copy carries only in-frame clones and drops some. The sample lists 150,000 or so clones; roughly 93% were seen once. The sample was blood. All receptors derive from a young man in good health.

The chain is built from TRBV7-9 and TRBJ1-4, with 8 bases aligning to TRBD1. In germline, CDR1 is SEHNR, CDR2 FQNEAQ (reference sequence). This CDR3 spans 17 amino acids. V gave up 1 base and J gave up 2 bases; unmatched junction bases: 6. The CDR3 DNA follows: TGTGCCAGCAGCTTAGGCAGGGGGCTGAGGACTAATGAAAAACTGTTTTTT. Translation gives CASSLGRGLRTNEKLFF.

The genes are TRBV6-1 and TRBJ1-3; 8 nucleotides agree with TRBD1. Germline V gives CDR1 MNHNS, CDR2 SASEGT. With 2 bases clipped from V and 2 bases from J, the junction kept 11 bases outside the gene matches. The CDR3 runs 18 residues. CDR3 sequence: CASSETLGAGGPGNTIYF. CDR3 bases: TGTGCCAGCAGTGAAACCCTCGGGGCAGGGGGCCCTGGAAACACCATATATTTT.

CDR3 in amino acids: CASRPDRGPYGYTF. The CDR3 DNA is TGTGCCAGCAGGCCGGACAGGGGTCCCTATGGCTACACCTTC. The rearrangement links TRBV28 to TRBJ1-2, with 9 bases identical to TRBD1. The germline V gene encodes CDR1 MDHEN and CDR2 SYDVKM. Trimming removed 6 bases from V and 4 bases from J; junction bases left unmatched: 6. The CDR3 is made up of 14 amino acids.

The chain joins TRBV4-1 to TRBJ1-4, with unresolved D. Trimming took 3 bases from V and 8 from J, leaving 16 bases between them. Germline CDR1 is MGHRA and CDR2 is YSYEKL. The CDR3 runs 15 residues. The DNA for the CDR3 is TGCGCCAGCAGCCACCCGGGCGCCGGTCGGGAAAAACTGTTTTTT. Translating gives CASSHPGAGREKLFF.

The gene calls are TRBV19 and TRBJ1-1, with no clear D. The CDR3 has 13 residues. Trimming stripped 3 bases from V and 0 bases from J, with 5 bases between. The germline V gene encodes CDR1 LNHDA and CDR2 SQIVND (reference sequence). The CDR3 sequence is CASSITVNTEAFF. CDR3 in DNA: TGTGCCAGTAGTATTACGGTGAACACTGAAGCTTTCTTT.

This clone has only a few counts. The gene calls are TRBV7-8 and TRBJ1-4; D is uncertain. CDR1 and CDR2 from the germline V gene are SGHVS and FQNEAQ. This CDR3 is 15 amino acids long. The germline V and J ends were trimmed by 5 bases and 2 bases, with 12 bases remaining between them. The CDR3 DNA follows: TGTGCCAGCAGCCCGCCGGGTAGCACTAATGAAAAACTGTTTTTT. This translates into CASSPPGSTNEKLFF.

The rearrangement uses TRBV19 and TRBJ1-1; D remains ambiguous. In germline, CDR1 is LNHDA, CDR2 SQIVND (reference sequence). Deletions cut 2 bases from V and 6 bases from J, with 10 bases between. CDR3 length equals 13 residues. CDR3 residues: CASSIRVPPEAFF. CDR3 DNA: TGTGCCAGTAGTATAAGGGTTCCCCCTGAAGCTTTCTTT.

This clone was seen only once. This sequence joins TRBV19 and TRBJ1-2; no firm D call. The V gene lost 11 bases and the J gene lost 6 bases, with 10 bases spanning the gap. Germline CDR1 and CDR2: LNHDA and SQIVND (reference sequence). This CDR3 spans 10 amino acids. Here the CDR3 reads CAAWGNGYTF. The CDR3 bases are TGTGCCGCCTGGGGTAATGGCTACACCTTC.

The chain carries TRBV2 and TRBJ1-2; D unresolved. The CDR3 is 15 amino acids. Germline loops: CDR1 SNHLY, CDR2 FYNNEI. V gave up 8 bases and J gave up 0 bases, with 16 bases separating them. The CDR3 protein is CASGSGSVTNYGYTF. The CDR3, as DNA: TGTGCCAGCGGATCGGGCAGTGTGACTAACTATGGCTACACCTTC.

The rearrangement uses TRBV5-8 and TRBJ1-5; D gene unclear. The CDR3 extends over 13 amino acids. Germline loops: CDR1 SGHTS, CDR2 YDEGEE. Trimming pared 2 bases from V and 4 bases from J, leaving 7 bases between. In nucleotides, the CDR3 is TGTGCCAGCAGCTTACGAGGTAATCAGCCCCAGCATTTT. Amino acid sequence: CASSLRGNQPQHF.

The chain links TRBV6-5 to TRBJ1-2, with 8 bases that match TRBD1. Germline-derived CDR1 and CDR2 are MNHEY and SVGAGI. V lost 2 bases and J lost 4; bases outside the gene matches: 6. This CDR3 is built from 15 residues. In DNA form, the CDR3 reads TGTGCCAGCAGTTACCAGGGGACAGGTACCTATGGCTACACCTTC. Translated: CASSYQGTGTYGYTF.

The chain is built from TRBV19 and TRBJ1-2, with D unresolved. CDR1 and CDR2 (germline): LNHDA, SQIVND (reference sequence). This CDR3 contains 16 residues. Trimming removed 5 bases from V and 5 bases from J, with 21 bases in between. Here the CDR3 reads CASSLGRVPVGYGYTF. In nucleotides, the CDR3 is TGTGCCAGTAGTCTAGGGAGGGTGCCGGTAGGATATGGCTACACCTTC.

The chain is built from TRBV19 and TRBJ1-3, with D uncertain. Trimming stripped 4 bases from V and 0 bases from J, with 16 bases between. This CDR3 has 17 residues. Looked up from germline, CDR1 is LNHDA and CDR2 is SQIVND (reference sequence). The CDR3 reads CASSNGAKTFSGNTIYF. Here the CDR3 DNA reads TGTGCCAGTAGTAATGGAGCAAAGACCTTCTCTGGAAACACCATATATTTT.

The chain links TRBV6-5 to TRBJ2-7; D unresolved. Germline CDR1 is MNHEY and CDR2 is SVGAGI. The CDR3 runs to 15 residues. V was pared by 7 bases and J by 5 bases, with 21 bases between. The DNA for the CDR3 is TGTGCCAGCACCCCAGCGAGGAGTCTCCGGAACGAGCAGTACTTC. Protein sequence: CASTPARSLRNEQYF.

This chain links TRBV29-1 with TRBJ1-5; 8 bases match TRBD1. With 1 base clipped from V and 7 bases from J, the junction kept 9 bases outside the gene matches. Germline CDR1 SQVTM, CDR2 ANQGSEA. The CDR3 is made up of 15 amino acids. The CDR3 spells CSVEGRTGSHQPQHF. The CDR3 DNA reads TGCAGCGTTGAAGGCCGGACAGGGTCTCACCAGCCCCAGCATTTT.

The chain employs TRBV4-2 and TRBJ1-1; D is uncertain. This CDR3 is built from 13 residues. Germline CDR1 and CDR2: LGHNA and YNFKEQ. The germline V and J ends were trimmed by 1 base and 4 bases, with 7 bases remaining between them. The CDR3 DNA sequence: TGTGCCAGCAGCCAAGGAGGCGTCACTGAAGCTTTCTTT. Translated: CASSQGGVTEAFF.

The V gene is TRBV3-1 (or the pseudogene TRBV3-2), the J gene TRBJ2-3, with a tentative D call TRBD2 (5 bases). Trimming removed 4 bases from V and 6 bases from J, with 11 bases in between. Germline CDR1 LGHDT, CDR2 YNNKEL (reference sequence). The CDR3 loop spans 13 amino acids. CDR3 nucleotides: TGTGCCAGCAGCCGTTATAGCGAGGATACGCAGTATTTT. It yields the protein CASSRYSEDTQYF.

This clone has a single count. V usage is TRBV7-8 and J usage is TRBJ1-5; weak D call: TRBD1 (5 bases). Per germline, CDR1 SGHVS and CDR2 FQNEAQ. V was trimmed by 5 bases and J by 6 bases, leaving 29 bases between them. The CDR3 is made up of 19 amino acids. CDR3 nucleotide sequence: TGTGCCAGCAGCCCTACGGTAGGGGCAAGGTCCGGGGTTAGTCAGCCCCAGCATTTT. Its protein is CASSPTVGARSGVSQPQHF.